Listed here is a single TCR beta chain. Its antigen remains unidentified. Donors, healthy HIV-negative adults, lacked recent acute infections or vaccinations. These data come from a study of shared clonotypes between healthy human individuals. CDR1 is KGHSH, CDR2 LQKENI, per germline. This CDR3 comprises 16 residues. V shed 2 bases, J shed 3 bases, and the junction held 9 bases outside the gene matches. Whole-study results and caveats: Depth was large, yet rarefaction showed that sorted-subset sequencing was incomplete. Sequencing depth was predicted to influence how clonotypes are shared among donors.

Under the authors' procedure: Filtering differed, since immunoSEQ gave only junction sequences and no quality scores. Profiling relied on immunoSEQ multiplex PCR, and the TCRdb table lists in-frame clones only, not all of them. That table furnishes V, J and clone size, whereas the DNA furnished D and trimming. Of 230,000 or so clones in the sample, just over 65% were seen once. Specimen: memory CD4+ T cells sorted from blood. Specified subset: CD45RA-negative fraction. The chain combines TRBV18 with TRBJ2-7; 8 nucleotides align to TRBD1. This TCR came from a man aged 30 to 45 in good health. CDR3 in DNA: TGTGCCAGCTCACCATCGACGGGACAGGTGGACTACGAGCAGTACTTC. Translation gives CASSPSTGQVDYEQYF. The whole variable domain, filled in from reference TRBV18 and TRBJ2-7, reads NAGVMQNPRHLVRRRGQEARLRCSPMKGHSHVYWYRQLPEEGLKFMVYLQKENIIDESGMPKERFSAEFPKEGPSILRIQQVVRGDSAAYFCASSPSTGQVDYEQYFGPGTRLTVT.